The clone carrying this TCR beta chain was observed a few times. What it recognizes is unknown. This record comes from a study of cytomegalovirus exposure and HLA in healthy donors. Study-wide results and limits: Cytomegalovirus-associated status was assigned to more than 150 TCR beta chains. CMV serostatus was the only immune exposure information that was available. An analysis that was carried out later associated approximately 17,000 TCR beta sequences with HLA alleles at 0.05 false discovery rate.

The CDR3 consists of 15 residues. Germline CDR1 SGDLS, CDR2 YYNGEE. V lost 0 bases and J lost 1, with 11 bases in between. Primers for the PCR totalled 60 Vbeta and 13 Jbeta. Libraries were prepared by immunoSEQ multiplex PCR; TCRdb keeps only in-frame clonotypes and omits some of them. This table holds about 170,000 clones, 80% to 90% found once. This receptor was identified in a man between 18 and 29 years old in good health and CMV-seropositive. The rearrangement uses TRBV9 and TRBJ2-7; possible D gene TRBD1, 5 bases. Sequenced material: PBMCs. In nucleotides, the CDR3 is TGTGCCAGCAGCGTAGCCCCAGGGTCTTCCTACGAGCAGTACTTC. It encodes CASSVAPGSSYEQYF.